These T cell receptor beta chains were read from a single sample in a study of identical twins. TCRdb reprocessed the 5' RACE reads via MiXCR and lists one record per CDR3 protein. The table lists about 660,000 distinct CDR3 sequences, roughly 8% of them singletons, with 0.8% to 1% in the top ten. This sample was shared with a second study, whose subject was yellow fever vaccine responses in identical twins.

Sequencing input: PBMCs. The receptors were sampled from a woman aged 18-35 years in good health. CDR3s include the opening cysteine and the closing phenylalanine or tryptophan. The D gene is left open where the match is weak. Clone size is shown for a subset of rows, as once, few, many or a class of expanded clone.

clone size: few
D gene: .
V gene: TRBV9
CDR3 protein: CASSVQAGSQDEQYF

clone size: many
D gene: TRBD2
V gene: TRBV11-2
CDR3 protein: CASSELSGTSGRGNEQFF

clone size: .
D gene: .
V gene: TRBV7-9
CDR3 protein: CASSPTPWGSSYNEQFF

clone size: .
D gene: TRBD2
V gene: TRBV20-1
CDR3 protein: CSARVTSGTLAKNIQYF

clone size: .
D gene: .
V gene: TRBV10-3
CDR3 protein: CAIRPTTTTDSGELFF

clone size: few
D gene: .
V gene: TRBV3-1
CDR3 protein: CASIQGNTEAFF

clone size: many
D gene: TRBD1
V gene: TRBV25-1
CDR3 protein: CASREPTGASGNTIYF

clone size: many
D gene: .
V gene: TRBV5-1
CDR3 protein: CASSSTDKGGEKLFF

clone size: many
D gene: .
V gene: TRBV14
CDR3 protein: CASSGTRSSYNSPLHF

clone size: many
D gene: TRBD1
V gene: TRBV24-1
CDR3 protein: CATSDPGQGDYGYTF

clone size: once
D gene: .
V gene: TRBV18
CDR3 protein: CASSPSDAGSASNTQYF

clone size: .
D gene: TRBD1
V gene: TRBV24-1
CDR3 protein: CATSDSGTGQIKQYF

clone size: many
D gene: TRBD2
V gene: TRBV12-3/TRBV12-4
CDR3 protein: CASSLSGGQYF

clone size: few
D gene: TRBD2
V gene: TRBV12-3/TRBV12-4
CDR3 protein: CASSLGTSLVGQYF

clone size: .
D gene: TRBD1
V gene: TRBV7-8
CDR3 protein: CASNPRGQNNEQFF

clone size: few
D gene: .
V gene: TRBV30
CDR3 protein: CAWAPVGVQETQYF